What follows describes a single T cell receptor (beta chain). The antigen remains undetermined. This entry comes from a study of T cells expressing NK-cell markers. Across the study: One of eight sequenced donors was HCMV-seronegative; the other seven were seropositive. Study findings and constraints: These clonotypes also led the CD3+CD56-NKG2C+ fraction in a handful of donors. In a handful of donors, dominant CD3+CD56+NKG2C+ clones formed roughly 1.0-7.5% of CD8+ cells.

Reanalyzing the 5' RACE reads, TCRdb keeps one entry per CDR3 protein, without DNA. The listing records hundreds of thousands of distinct CDR3 sequences. The CDR3 sequence is 15 residues long. Germline CDR1 DFQATT, CDR2 SNEGSKA (reference sequence). This chain joins TRBV20-1 and TRBJ1-1; TCRdb designates TRBD1, a call that cannot be tested without DNA. Material: blood T cells: a sorted CD56 or NKG2C T cell subset, CD4+ or CD8+ T cells, or bulk PBMC T cells (not recorded which). This clonotype originated in a woman aged 18 to 75 in good health. CDR3 sequence: CSARDLGRGDTEAFF.